The 3 T cell receptor beta chains below were found in one sample sequenced in a study of CD8 T cells in Susac syndrome. It was with random hexamers that 0.5 to 1 ug RNA was reverse transcribed. TCRdb processed the immunoSEQ multiplex PCR reads anew with MiXCR; each CDR3 protein has one entry. The table records about 150,000 distinct CDR3 sequences, around 95% of them present only once. Sample: CD8+ T cells from PBMCs. These receptor sequences come from a human donor with multiple sclerosis.

The chain joins TRBV15 to TRBJ1-1; no firm D call. This CDR3 spans 14 amino acids. V was cut by 2 bases and J by 3 bases, with 10 bases left in between. In germline, CDR1 is LNHNV, CDR2 YYDKDF (reference sequence). The CDR3 loop reads CATSRPPGDTEAFF. DNA of the CDR3: TGTGCCACCAGCAGACCCCCAGGAGACACTGAAGCTTTCTTT.

V is TRBV5-1 and J is TRBJ2-5, with D hard to call. The CDR3 is 15 amino acids. CDR1 and CDR2 (germline): SGHRS, YFSETQ. Deletions cut 3 bases from V and 1 base from J, with 13 bases between. CDR3 sequence: CASSSFGQAQETQYF. The CDR3, as DNA: TGCGCCAGCAGCTCCTTTGGGCAGGCCCAAGAGACCCAGTACTTC. Filled out from reference TRBV5-1 and TRBJ2-5, the complete variable domain reads KAGVTQTPRYLIKTRGQQVTLSCSPISGHRSVSWYQQTPGQGLQFLFEYFSETQRNKGNFPGRFSGRQFSNSRSEMNVSTLELGDSALYLCASSSFGQAQETQYFGPGTRLLVL.

The chain recombines TRBV3-1 with TRBJ1-1, with a tentative D call TRBD1 (5 bases). Looked up from germline, CDR1 is LGHDT and CDR2 is YNNKEL (reference sequence). This CDR3 comprises 15 residues. V lost 1 base and J lost 5, with 14 bases in between. This CDR3 is CASSQGRAGGTEAFF. The DNA for the CDR3 is TGTGCCAGCAGCCAAGGCCGGGCTGGGGGAACTGAAGCTTTCTTT.